The T cell receptor (beta chain) described here comes from a study of CD8+CD57+ T cells in acquired aplastic anemia. Study in general: 3.2 ug was the average amount of DNA from sorted CD4+ and CD8+ cells.

The CDR3 is made up of 14 amino acids. Germline V lookup: CDR1 SGHDT, CDR2 YYEEEE. The V end lost 4 bases, the J end lost 6 bases, and 17 bases lay between the germline ends. TCR beta VDJ and CDR3 profiling used genomic DNA as template. TCRdb reanalysed the reads using MiXCR and keeps one entry per CDR3 protein. The sample lists 100,000 to 150,000 distinct CDR3 sequences, about 46% occurring once. This clonotype was picked up many times. The origin of this receptor is a human donor in good health, serving as a control. The sequenced sample consisted of sorted CD4+, CD8+, or CD8+CD57+ T cells (not recorded which) from PBMCs. J is TRBJ2-7 and V is TRBV5-6; maybe TRBD1 (6 bases). CDR3 loop: CASSPTGKVPEQYF. CDR3 nucleotide sequence: TGTGCCAGCAGCCCTACAGGGAAGGTCCCCGAGCAGTACTTC.